This T cell receptor (beta chain) was obtained from a study of blood T cell repertoires in COVID-19. In the study overall: PBMCs, B-cell-depleted T cells, or T cells provided the cDNA or gDNA that made up the material.

Authors' processing steps: Amplification with reference gene primers provided the estimates of nucleated cell counts. Produced via immunoSEQ multiplex PCR; TCRdb's table is partial and in-frame only. D and trimming come from the DNA, and the V and J calls and clone size come from that table. The top ten clones hold 1.6% of a sample with 250,000 to 400,000 clones, about 91% of them seen once. Seattle patients were enrolled while actively infected and followed longitudinally. Germline V gives CDR1 GTSNPN, CDR2 SVGIG (reference sequence). This CDR3 comprises 13 residues. V lost 3 bases and J 7 bases, leaving 10 bases between the germline ends.

The sample taken for sequencing was peripheral blood. The clonotype was recovered from a woman aged 25 to 45 with COVID-19, enrolled during active disease. The rearrangement joins TRBV30 to TRBJ1-6, with TRBD1 as a possible D gene (5 bases). The chain's CDR3 is CAWRQGANSPLHF. In nucleotides, the CDR3 is TGTGCCTGGAGACAAGGGGCAAATTCACCCCTCCACTTT.